This T cell receptor beta chain originates from a study of vaccination effects on CD4 cells after COVID-19. Broader study findings: Late in the post-vaccination period, infection-induced and vaccine-induced clones underwent marked clonal contraction.

The sample holds a few counts of this clone. Its antigen is undetermined. Antigen-specific CD4+ T cells were first expanded with viral peptide pools by the ViraFEST assay and only then sequenced. Isolating CD4+ T cells followed more than 9 days of culture. Cells had half their medium changed to IL-2 medium on days 3 and 7. The repertoire was sequenced with immunoSEQ multiplex PCR; TCRdb's copy has only in-frame clones and lacks some. Among 70,000 to 95,000 clones listed, around four fifths were seen once. Trimming cost V 6 bases and J 1 base, with 9 bases left between them. This CDR3 has 13 residues. CDR1 is SNHLY and CDR2 is FYNNEI in the germline V gene.

This receptor was identified in a human donor who received a COVID-19 vaccine. Specimen: CD4+ T cells from PBMCs cultured with HCoV-229E spike peptides, collected before COVID-19 vaccination. The chain combines TRBV2 with TRBJ1-1, with D maybe TRBD1 (5 bases). DNA for the CDR3: TGTGCCAGCAGCCTCGGGGCGAACACTGAAGCTTTCTTT. This sequence encodes CASSLGANTEAFF. The full variable domain, in which reference TRBV2 and TRBJ1-1 provide the parts outside the CDR3, is EPEVTQTPSHQVTQMGQEVILRCVPISNHLYFYWYRQILGQKVEFLVSFYNNEISEKSEIFDDQFSVERPDGSNFTLKIRSTKLEDSAMYFCASSLGANTEAFFGQGTRLTVV.